The 21 T cell receptor beta chains in this list originate from one sample, sequenced in a study of regulatory T cells in long-lasting Graves disease. Time point in this sample: newly diagnosed GD, antithyroid drugs for less than 3 months. From PBMCs, RNA was extracted and then used to make the TCR library. CDR3 regions were amplified by Arm-PCR using iRepertoire HTBI primers to build TCR beta libraries. Via MiXCR, TCRdb re-called the multiplex PCR reads, giving one row per CDR3 protein. Of some 240,000 distinct CDR3 sequences in the sample, approximately 19% are singletons; the top ten hold 10% to 15%. These data also featured in a second study, about T cells in Graves' hyperthyroidism and ophthalmopathy.

The sample here was peripheral blood mononuclear cells (PBMCs), taken at new diagnosis, from a patient treated with antithyroid drugs. These receptors all stem from a woman under 40 with Graves disease.

The sample holds many counts of this clonotype. This chain links TRBV20-1 with TRBJ2-1; D is undetermined. Deletions cut 7 bases from V and 0 bases from J, with 13 bases between. This CDR3 spans 14 amino acids. CDR1 is DFQATT, CDR2 SNEGSKA, per germline (reference sequence). CDR3 sequence reads: CSGLSHSSYNEQFF. In DNA, the CDR3 is TGCAGTGGTCTGAGCCACAGCTCCTACAATGAGCAGTTCTTC.

This clonotype was seen repeatedly, ten times or more. V usage is TRBV6-1 and J usage is TRBJ1-1, with D possibly matching TRBD1 (5 bases). The V end lost 2 bases, the J end lost 1 base, and 17 bases lay between the germline ends. CDR1 and CDR2 from the germline V gene are MNHNS and SASEGT. The CDR3 is 17 amino acids. CDR3: CASSEYFGGVKNTEAFF. For the CDR3, the DNA is TGTGCCAGCAGTGAATATTTCGGGGGGGTCAAGAACACTGAAGCTTTCTTT.

In its sample, this clonotype was seen many times. The chain combines TRBV28 with TRBJ2-4; perhaps D is TRBD1 or TRBD2 (5 bases each). The CDR3 is 14 amino acids. CDR1 is MDHEN, CDR2 SYDVKM, per germline. The V and J ends lost 3 bases and 1 base respectively, with 7 bases between them. The CDR3 protein is CASSLWGAKNIQYF. The DNA for the CDR3 is TGTGCCAGCAGTTTGTGGGGGGCCAAAAACATTCAGTACTTC.

This clonotype was picked up many times. The J gene is TRBJ1-1, the V gene TRBV7-8; D not resolved. V lost 8 bases to trimming and J lost 6 bases, with 16 bases between them. Germline V lookup: CDR1 SGHVS, CDR2 FQNEAQ. CDR3 size: 13 residues. DNA for the CDR3: TGTGCCAGCCGGAGGTCGCTTAACGCTGAAGCTTTCTTT. Its translation is CASRRSLNAEAFF.

The V and J genes are TRBV6-9 and TRBJ2-5; 7 positions match TRBD1. CDR3 length: 14 amino acids. Trimming removed 3 bases from V and 1 base from J; junction bases left unmatched: 2. Germline V gene sequence: CDR1 MNHGY, CDR2 SVAAGI. CDR3 coding DNA: TGTGCCAGCAGTTACGACAGGGCCCAAGAGACCCAGTACTTC. It codes for CASSYDRAQETQYF.

This clonotype was seen a handful of times. The CDR3 loop is CASSLARGVGYGYTF. The DNA for the CDR3 is TGTGCCAGCAGCTTGGCGAGGGGCGTGGGCTATGGCTACACCTTC. The chain is built from TRBV7-9 and TRBJ1-2; D possibly corresponds to TRBD1 (5 bases). There are 15 residues in the CDR3. The V end lost 3 bases, the J end lost 4 bases, and 15 bases lay between the germline ends. Germline values: CDR1 SEHNR, CDR2 FQNEAQ (reference sequence).

The table lists this clonotype with many counts. This chain joins TRBV2 and TRBJ1-5; a possible D gene is TRBD1 (5 bases). CDR1 SNHLY and CDR2 FYNNEI come from the germline V gene. This CDR3 is 14 amino acids long. Between the trimmed V and J ends, which lost 5 bases and 0 bases, there was a span of 8 bases. The CDR3 loop is CASSRDFSNQPQHF. The CDR3 DNA reads TGTGCCAGCAGTCGGGACTTTAGCAATCAGCCCCAGCATTTT. The complete variable domain, with remaining parts taken from reference TRBV2 and TRBJ1-5, reads EPEVTQTPSHQVTQMGQEVILRCVPISNHLYFYWYRQILGQKVEFLVSFYNNEISEKSEIFDDQFSVERPDGSNFTLKIRSTKLEDSAMYFCASSRDFSNQPQHFGDGTRLSIL.

The gene calls are TRBV12-3 or TRBV12-4 and TRBJ2-3; D ambiguous. V gave up 5 bases and J gave up 2 bases, with 8 bases separating them. CDR3 size: 13 residues. CDR3 DNA sequence: TGTGCCAGCAGTCCCACCAACACAGATACGCAGTATTTT. Translated: CASSPTNTDTQYF.

At least ten counts were recorded for this clonotype. The rearrangement uses TRBV28 and TRBJ2-7; 8 nucleotides align to TRBD2. The CDR3 extends over 15 amino acids. CDR1 and CDR2 (germline): MDHEN, SYDVKM. J was trimmed by 7 bases and V by 7 bases; bases with no gene match: 15. CDR3 in amino acids: CASTSGASGSREQYF. In nucleotides, the CDR3 is TGTGCCAGCACCTCAGGGGCTAGCGGGTCGAGGGAGCAGTACTTC.

This clonotype was counted many times. This chain joins TRBV7-2 and TRBJ2-5, with 7 bases aligning to TRBD2. V shed 4 bases and J 3 bases; nucleotides not matched to a gene: 8. CDR3 length: 15 amino acids. The germline V gene has CDR1 SGHTA and CDR2 FQGNSA. The CDR3 DNA follows: TGTGCCAGCAGCTGGGGAGTCCGGGGGGAAGAGACCCAGTACTTC. It is translated as CASSWGVRGEETQYF.

There are many counts of this clonotype. The chain recombines TRBV7-9 with TRBJ2-3; 16 nucleotides agree with TRBD2. This CDR3 is built from 17 residues. The germline V gene has CDR1 SEHNR and CDR2 FQNEAQ (reference sequence). J lost 3 bases, V lost 4 bases, and 4 bases had no gene match. DNA of the CDR3: TGTGCCAGCAGCTCGGGACTAGCGGGGGGGCTTACAGATACGCAGTATTTT. This encodes CASSSGLAGGLTDTQYF.

V usage is TRBV20-1 and J usage is TRBJ2-1, with 10 bases that match TRBD2. The germline gives CDR1 DFQATT, CDR2 SNEGSKA (reference sequence). Unmatched junction bases numbered 6, after V lost 5 bases and J lost 8 bases. This CDR3 is 13 amino acids long. CDR3 in amino acids: CSAESGRADEQFF. The CDR3 bases are TGCAGTGCTGAGAGCGGGAGGGCCGATGAGCAGTTCTTC.

This clonotype came up a few times. V usage is TRBV11-1 and J usage is TRBJ2-5; 9 bases align to TRBD2. Germline trimming cut 2 bases from V and 5 bases from J; bases unmatched to any gene: 12. This CDR3 has 17 residues. CDR1 and CDR2 (germline): SGHAT, FQDESV (reference sequence). CDR3 sequence (DNA): TGTGCCAGCAGCTTAAGGGCGGTAGCGGGAGATACGGAGACCCAGTACTTC. It encodes CASSLRAVAGDTETQYF.

There are many counts of this clonotype. The V and J genes are TRBV13 and TRBJ1-2; 9 positions match TRBD1. The CDR3 length is 15 residues. Per germline, CDR1 PRHDT and CDR2 FYEKMQ (reference sequence). V shed 0 bases and J 6 bases; nucleotides not matched to a gene: 5. CDR3: CASSLGRGDRDGYTF. CDR3 DNA sequence: TGTGCCAGCAGCTTAGGCCGGGGGGACAGGGATGGCTACACCTTC.

This clonotype occurred many times. This chain uses TRBV20-1 with TRBJ2-2, with D possibly matching TRBD1 (5 bases). The length of the CDR3 is 14 residues. CDR1 DFQATT and CDR2 SNEGSKA come from the germline V gene (reference sequence). The V gene lost 1 base and the J gene lost 1 base, with 7 bases spanning the gap. The CDR3 coding sequence is TGCAGTGCTAGAGTTGACAGGAACACCGGGGAGCTGTTTTTT. Translating it yields CSARVDRNTGELFF.

This clonotype occurred a few times. With only one base between it and a far larger clone, this is likely a read error. This chain uses TRBV11-2 with TRBJ1-4, with D perhaps matching TRBD1 (5 bases). CDR1 and CDR2 (germline): SGHAT, FQNNGV. V was trimmed by 5 bases and J by 3 bases, leaving 19 bases between them. This CDR3 spans 17 amino acids. The CDR3 DNA follows: TGTGCCAGCAGCAGAACCGGGACGGCTGCAGCTAATGAAAAACTGTTTTTT. The encoded protein is CASSRTGTAAANEKLFF.

This clonotype was seen repeatedly, ten times or more. The CDR3 nucleotides read TGTGCCAGTACCCCGACAGGGGGCTATGATCAGCCCCAGCATTTT. Translation gives CASTPTGGYDQPQHF. The chain employs TRBV19 and TRBJ1-5; 10 bases are shared with TRBD1. CDR1 is LNHDA and CDR2 is SQIVND in the germline V gene (reference sequence). This CDR3 is built from 15 residues. J was trimmed by 5 bases and V by 7 bases; bases with no gene match: 8.

This clonotype was seen ten or more times. The chain is built from TRBV19 and TRBJ1-2; the D gene is possibly TRBD1 (6 bases). V shed 5 bases and J shed 4 bases, with 14 bases lying between them. The CDR3 is 14 amino acids. In germline, CDR1 is LNHDA, CDR2 SQIVND (reference sequence). The CDR3 DNA is TGTGCCAGTAGTCTCTTGCAGGGGATCTATGGCTACACCTTC. It specifies CASSLLQGIYGYTF.

This clonotype was seen repeatedly, ten times or more. This rearrangement joins TRBV7-8 to TRBJ2-3, with 7 bases that match TRBD1. The CDR3 covers 16 residues. Germline V gene sequence: CDR1 SGHVS, CDR2 FQNEAQ. With V trimmed by 6 bases and J by 1 base, 10 bases remained unmatched. The DNA of the CDR3 is TGTGCCAGCAGGGATTACAGGGGATCGGGCACAGATACGCAGTATTTT. Its protein is CASRDYRGSGTDTQYF.

This clonotype was seen many times. The gene calls are TRBV3-1 and TRBJ2-7; D possibly corresponds to TRBD2 (5 bases). The CDR3 length is 14 residues. Between the trimmed V and J ends, which lost 2 bases and 1 base, there was a span of 9 bases. Germline V CDR1 and CDR2: LGHDT, YNNKEL (reference sequence). CDR3 in DNA: TGTGCCAGCAGCCAAAGCCGGGAATCCTACGAGCAGTACTTC. It codes for CASSQSRESYEQYF.

The table lists this clonotype with many counts. The CDR3 spells CASREGPLYEQFF. CDR3 coding DNA: TGTGCCAGTCGGGAGGGCCCTCTATATGAGCAGTTCTTC. The genes are TRBV27 and TRBJ2-5; 8 bases align to TRBD2. Matching the DNA end better, TRBJ2-1 makes the J call doubtful. The CDR3 is 13 amino acids. Germline V gene sequence: CDR1 MNHEY, CDR2 SMNVEV (reference sequence).